A selection of T cell receptor beta chains follows, all from one sample in a study of response to subunit inactivated influenza vaccine. TCRdb re-called the RT-PCR reads with MiXCR, one entry per CDR3 protein. The profile covers about 780,000 distinct CDR3 sequences, with 18% appearing a single time and roughly 10% taken by the ten largest. Sequences were derived from PBMCs from blood, sampled around 5 days after vaccination. Receptor source: a man aged 45-65 years who received an inactivated influenza vaccine. Both conserved end residues are part of each CDR3. The D gene is left open where the match is weak. Clone size is stated in some rows and not others, as once, few, many or a class when expanded.

J gene,V gene,D gene,clone size,CDR3 protein,CDR3 DNA
TRBJ2-7,TRBV12-3/TRBV12-4,.,few,CASSLMAAQGNEQYF,TGTGCCAGCAGTTTGATGGCGGCTCAGGGGAACGAGCAGTACTTC
TRBJ2-5,TRBV5-1,TRBD2,many,CASRLGTSGRQETQYF,TGCGCCAGCCGATTGGGGACTAGCGGGAGACAAGAGACCCAGTACTTC
TRBJ2-3,TRBV4-2,.,.,CASSQDLKLTDTQYF,TGTGCCAGCAGCCAAGATCTCAAGCTCACAGATACGCAGTATTTT
TRBJ2-1,TRBV12-3/TRBV12-4,TRBD1,.,CASSSRDRNEQFF,TGTGCCAGCAGTTCCCGGGACAGGAATGAGCAGTTCTTC
TRBJ1-5,TRBV15,TRBD1,.,CATSSLTGPEHF,TGTGCCACCAGCAGCTTGACAGGGCCAGAGCATTTT
TRBJ2-2,TRBV4-3,.,few,CASSQDPRGELFF,TGCGCCAGCAGCCAAGATCCCAGAGGGGAGCTGTTTTTT
TRBJ2-1,TRBV20-1,.,few,CSAREGPNEQFF,TGCAGTGCTAGAGAGGGGCCCAATGAGCAGTTCTTC
TRBJ1-4,TRBV7-2,.,.,CASSFSGVFEKLFF,TGTGCCAGCAGCTTTTCGGGGGTTTTTGAAAAACTGTTTTTT
TRBJ1-4,TRBV29-1,.,.,CSGRDSPGEKLFF,TGCAGCGGCCGGGACTCGCCGGGGGAAAAACTGTTTTTT
TRBJ2-7,TRBV4-3,TRBD1,.,CASSQQTGFSYEQYF,TGCGCCAGCAGCCAACAGACAGGGTTCTCCTACGAGCAGTACTTC
TRBJ1-2,TRBV20-1,.,few,CSALRDPLSYGYTF,TGCAGTGCCCTTAGGGACCCCCTAAGCTACGGCTACACCTTC
TRBJ2-5,TRBV20-1,TRBD2,few,CSARRLAGFGGETQYF,TGCAGTGCTAGAAGACTAGCGGGTTTCGGAGGGGAGACCCAGTACTTC
TRBJ2-3,TRBV11-2,.,.,CASSLVQGRTDTQYF,TGTGCCAGCAGCTTAGTGCAGGGTCGAACAGATACGCAGTATTTT
TRBJ1-1,TRBV5-6,.,.,CASSFVDGATEAFF,TGTGCCAGCAGCTTCGTGGACGGAGCAACTGAAGCTTTCTTT
TRBJ2-2,TRBV13,.,.,CASSLDRDYLDPTGELFF,TGTGCCAGCAGCTTAGATCGAGACTACCTGGATCCCACCGGGGAGCTGTTTTTT
TRBJ2-3,TRBV5-1,.,few,CASSLGRAGVTDTQYF,TGCGCCAGCAGCTTGGGCAGGGCGGGCGTCACAGATACGCAGTATTTT
TRBJ2-1,TRBV20-1,.,.,CSARDLSGGSNEQFF,TGCAGTGCTAGAGATCTGTCAGGGGGGAGCAATGAGCAGTTCTTC